Presented here are 17 T cell receptor beta chains from one specimen sequenced in a study of blood T cell repertoires in COVID-19. Assay: immunoSEQ multiplex PCR; the TCRdb copy retains only in-frame clones and omits some. The data contain about 210,000 clones, around 90% of them singletons. The sample taken for sequencing was PBMCs or T cells enriched from blood (not recorded which). Source of these receptors: a man between 25 and 39 years old who had recovered from COVID-19.

The chain couples TRBV4-3 to TRBJ1-4; a weak D match, TRBD1 (6 bases). Per germline, CDR1 LGHNA and CDR2 YSLEER. This CDR3 spans 14 amino acids. Trimming cost V 0 bases and J 5 bases, with 7 bases left between them. The CDR3 loop is CASSQDRGNEKLFF. The CDR3 DNA reads as TGCGCCAGCAGCCAAGACAGGGGAAATGAAAAACTGTTTTTT.

The genes are TRBV19 and TRBJ2-7; TRBD1 agrees at 11 bases. This CDR3 contains 16 residues. Germline CDR1 LNHDA, CDR2 SQIVND (reference sequence). Trimming took 5 bases from V and 5 from J; bases not matched to a gene: 11. The CDR3: CASSHPSGTGGHEQYF. The CDR3 DNA is TGTGCCAGTAGTCACCCATCCGGGACAGGGGGGCACGAGCAGTACTTC. Filled out from reference TRBV19 and TRBJ2-7, the complete variable domain reads DGGITQSPKYLFRKEGQNVTLSCEQNLNHDAMYWYRQDPGQGLRLIYYSQIVNDFQKGDIAEGYSVSREKKESFPLTVTSAQKNPTAFYLCASSHPSGTGGHEQYFGPGTRLTVT.

The chain recombines TRBV3-1 (or the pseudogene TRBV3-2) with TRBJ2-1; D remains ambiguous. This CDR3 has 13 amino acids. V lost 4 bases and J lost 4, with 8 bases in between. Looked up from germline, CDR1 is LGHDT and CDR2 is YNNKEL (reference sequence). In DNA, the CDR3 is TGTGCCAGCAGCCGGTCACAGTACAATGAGCAGTTCTTC. This codes for CASSRSQYNEQFF.

V usage is TRBV18 and J usage is TRBJ1-1, with 8 nucleotides matching TRBD1. CDR1 and CDR2 from the germline V gene are KGHSH and LQKENI. V trimming: 6 bases; J trimming: 5 bases; junction bases outside the gene matches: 2. CDR3 size: 12 residues. The CDR3 coding sequence is TGTGCCAGCTCCCGGACAGGGACTGAAGCTTTCTTT. Its translation is CASSRTGTEAFF.

The chain couples TRBV7-9 to TRBJ2-1, with 8 bases identical to TRBD2. In germline, CDR1 is SEHNR, CDR2 FQNEAQ (reference sequence). There are 12 residues in the CDR3. V lost 5 bases, J lost 9 bases, and 3 bases stayed unmatched. The CDR3 here is CASSVREGEQFF. The CDR3 coding sequence is TGTGCCAGCAGCGTACGGGAGGGTGAGCAGTTCTTC. Full variable domain (outside the CDR3, taken from reference TRBV7-9 and TRBJ2-1): DTGVSQNPRHKITKRGQNVTFRCDPISEHNRLYWYRQTLGQGPEFLTYFQNEAQLEKSRLLSDRFSAERPKGSFSTLEIQRTEQGDSAMYLCASSVREGEQFFGPGTRLTVL.

This chain links TRBV18 with TRBJ2-1; no clear D. CDR3 size: 17 residues. From germline, CDR1 is KGHSH and CDR2 LQKENI. The V and J ends lost 2 bases and 0 bases respectively, with 14 bases between them. CDR3 amino acids: CASSPMSLRNSYNEQFF. The CDR3, as DNA: TGTGCCAGCTCACCAATGTCTCTGCGGAACTCCTACAATGAGCAGTTCTTC.

The chain employs TRBV6-4 and TRBJ2-2; 9 nucleotides line up with TRBD1. The CDR3 length is 14 residues. J gave up 3 bases and V 4 bases, and 0 bases lay outside the gene matches. The V gene's germline CDR1 is MRHNA and CDR2 SNTAGT. The CDR3 protein is CASSGTGDTGELFF. In DNA, the CDR3 is TGTGCCAGCAGTGGGACAGGGGACACCGGGGAGCTGTTTTTT.

This chain uses TRBV27 with TRBJ1-2, with unresolved D. The CDR3 has 13 residues. The germline V gene has CDR1 MNHEY and CDR2 SMNVEV (reference sequence). Trimming pared 4 bases from V and 7 bases from J, leaving 13 bases between. DNA for the CDR3: TGTGCCAGCAGTTACGCGGGGATAGGTGGCTACACCTTC. It translates to CASSYAGIGGYTF.

This chain links TRBV7-2 with TRBJ1-5; a possible D gene is TRBD1 (5 bases). Trimming shortened V by 5 bases and J by 4 bases, and 15 bases separated the two germline ends. The CDR3 spans 15 residues. Germline CDR1 reads SGHTA; CDR2 reads FQGNSA. CDR3 bases: TGTGCCAGCAGCGGGCAGGGTGGGGTGAATCAGCCCCAGCATTTT. Translation: CASSGQGGVNQPQHF.

The chain links TRBV27 to TRBJ2-2; 7 bases align to TRBD2. From germline, CDR1 is MNHEY and CDR2 SMNVEV (reference sequence). The junction had 16 bases not matched to a gene; V was cut back by 6 bases and J by 6 bases. This CDR3 has 17 amino acids. This CDR3 is CASSPSAGEVFAGELFF. CDR3 sequence (DNA): TGTGCCAGCAGCCCCAGCGCGGGGGAGGTTTTCGCCGGGGAGCTGTTTTTT.

This clone has just a few counts. J is TRBJ2-1 and V is TRBV19, with 8 bases identical to TRBD2. The germline gives CDR1 LNHDA, CDR2 SQIVND (reference sequence). This CDR3 has 15 amino acids. J lost 6 bases, V lost 10 bases, and 14 bases had no gene match. The CDR3: CATQPPGLESNEQFF. The DNA for the CDR3 is TGTGCCACTCAACCTCCGGGACTAGAAAGCAATGAGCAGTTCTTC.

The J gene is TRBJ1-1, the V gene TRBV6-1; D is ambiguous. Germline V gene lookup returns CDR1 MNHNS and CDR2 SASEGT. The V end was cut by 1 base, the J end by 1 base, with 10 bases between. This CDR3 is 15 amino acids long. This chain's CDR3 is CASSEGADPNTEAFF. The CDR3 DNA reads as TGTGCCAGCAGTGAAGGGGCAGACCCGAACACTGAAGCTTTCTTT.

The V and J genes are TRBV7-2 and TRBJ1-2, with 9 bases fitting TRBD1. This CDR3 spans 14 amino acids. V lost 4 bases, J lost 8 bases, and 8 bases stayed unmatched. CDR1 is SGHTA and CDR2 is FQGNSA in the germline V gene. Here the CDR3 reads CASSSKSTGGGYTF. The CDR3 nucleotides read TGTGCCAGCAGCTCGAAATCCACAGGGGGCGGCTACACCTTC. The whole variable domain, remainder taken from reference TRBV7-2 and TRBJ1-2, is GAGVSQSPSNKVTEKGKDVELRCDPISGHTALYWYRQSLGQGLEFLIYFQGNSAPDKSGLPSDRFSAERTGGSVSTLTIQRTQQEDSAVYLCASSSKSTGGGYTFGSGTRLTVV.

The chain carries TRBV10-1 and TRBJ2-1; TRBD1 might be the D (5 bases). The ends were cut back, 5 bases at V and 3 bases at J, with 11 bases in the middle. CDR1 and CDR2 (germline): WNHNN, SYGVQD (reference sequence). CDR3 length equals 14 residues. CDR3 sequence reads: CASSRDSYYNEQFF. DNA of the CDR3: TGCGCCAGCAGTCGAGACAGCTACTACAATGAGCAGTTCTTC.

The rearrangement uses TRBV5-1 and TRBJ2-1; the D gene is possibly TRBD1 (5 bases). Germline V gene data show CDR1 as SGHRS and CDR2 as YFSETQ. V shed 0 bases and J shed 4 bases, with 11 bases lying between them. The CDR3 runs 15 residues. DNA of the CDR3: TGCGCCAGCAGCTTGGCACAGGAGTCATACAATGAGCAGTTCTTC. Residues: CASSLAQESYNEQFF.

This chain links TRBV25-1 with TRBJ2-7; unclear D gene. The CDR3 extends over 16 amino acids. The ends were cut back, 1 base at V and 2 bases at J, with 15 bases in the middle. Per germline, CDR1 MGHDK and CDR2 SYGVNS. The CDR3 DNA reads as TGTGCCAGCAGTGAATCGGTCTCAAGTATCACCTACGAGCAGTACTTC. Encoded protein: CASSESVSSITYEQYF.

The J gene is TRBJ1-1, the V gene TRBV5-4, with TRBD1 as a possible D gene (6 bases). With 2 bases removed from V and 4 bases from J, the gap between germline ends came to 18 bases. The CDR3 extends over 16 amino acids. CDR1 and CDR2 from the germline V gene are SGHNT and YYREEE (reference sequence). This chain's CDR3 is CASSFITRTGPTEAFF. In DNA, the CDR3 is TGTGCCAGCAGCTTCATCACCAGAACAGGGCCCACTGAAGCTTTCTTT.